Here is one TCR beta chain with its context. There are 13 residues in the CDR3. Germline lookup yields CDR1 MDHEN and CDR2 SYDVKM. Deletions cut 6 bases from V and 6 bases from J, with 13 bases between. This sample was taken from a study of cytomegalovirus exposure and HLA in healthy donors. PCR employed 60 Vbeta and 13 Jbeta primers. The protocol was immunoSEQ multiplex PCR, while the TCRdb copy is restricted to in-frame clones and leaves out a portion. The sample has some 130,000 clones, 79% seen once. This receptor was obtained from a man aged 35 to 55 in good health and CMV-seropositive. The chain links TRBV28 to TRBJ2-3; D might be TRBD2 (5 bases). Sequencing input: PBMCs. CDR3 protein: CASSLDSRDTQYF. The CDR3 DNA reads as TGTGCCAGCAGCTTGGACTCCCGGGATACGCAGTATTTT.